The next 13 T cell receptor beta chains were all read from a single sample in a study of blood T cells in healthy people across ages (dated by TCRdb to about 2015). Library preparation employed 5' RACE. These reads were obtained on an Illumina HiSeq 2500. The second PCR ran for about 6 to 12 cycles and used a J-beta primer mix along with a sample-barcoded 5' primer. TCRdb redid the processing of the public reads, applying fastp at Q25 and MiXCR, and retained in-frame beta chains. Rows merge per CDR3 protein into single entries with the most common DNA and genes. The sample profile shows 660,000 or so distinct CDR3 sequences; 45% to 65% of them were found once. The biggest ten clones account for more than 35% of the sample. Sequences were obtained from blood. These receptors originate from a man in his 60s in good health.

This clonotype was found a few times. V is TRBV6-6 and J is TRBJ2-3, with D possibly matching TRBD2 (6 bases). The CDR3 is 12 residues long. The V and J ends lost 5 bases and 8 bases respectively, with 11 bases between them. CDR1 is MNHNY, CDR2 SVGAGI, per germline (reference sequence). The CDR3 loop reads CASSPLGGTQYF. CDR3 DNA sequence: TGTGCCAGCAGTCCCCTCGGGGGTACGCAGTATTTT.

The genes are TRBV20-1 and TRBJ2-7, with D possibly matching TRBD2 (5 bases). The CDR3 is 14 amino acids. The V and J ends lost 3 bases and 10 bases respectively, with 22 bases between them. CDR1 DFQATT and CDR2 SNEGSKA come from the germline V gene (reference sequence). CDR3 amino acids: CSASDSAAPGAQYF. The CDR3 nucleotides are TGCAGTGCTAGTGATAGCGCAGCCCCCGGAGCCCAGTACTTC.

J is TRBJ1-5 and V is TRBV5-1; tentatively, D is TRBD1 (5 bases). Germline CDR1 and CDR2: SGHRS and YFSETQ. V was trimmed by 4 bases and J by 6 bases, leaving 11 bases between them. There are 13 residues in the CDR3. The CDR3 DNA reads as TGCGCCAGCAGCCCCACGGGGACTCAGCCCCAGCATTTT. Protein: CASSPTGTQPQHF.

The chain recombines TRBV29-1 with TRBJ2-5, with D perhaps matching TRBD2 (5 bases). The V and J ends lost 6 bases and 1 base respectively, with 15 bases between them. Germline loops: CDR1 SQVTM, CDR2 ANQGSEA. This CDR3 spans 14 amino acids. In nucleotides, the CDR3 is TGCAGCGTCGACCCCCGGGGTCCCCAAGAGACCCAGTACTTC. Translating it yields CSVDPRGPQETQYF.

The J gene is TRBJ2-6, the V gene TRBV20-1; 7 bases are a match to TRBD1. The V and J ends lost 3 bases and 0 bases, in that order; junction bases with no gene match: 8. From germline, CDR1 is DFQATT and CDR2 SNEGSKA (reference sequence). The CDR3 covers 17 residues. The CDR3 loop reads CSARDRQTASGANVLTF. The DNA of the CDR3 is TGCAGTGCTAGGGACAGGCAGACAGCCTCTGGGGCCAACGTCCTGACTTTC.

V and J are TRBV3-1 and TRBJ2-7; no definite D call. The CDR3 covers 12 residues. The V gene's germline CDR1 is LGHDT and CDR2 YNNKEL (reference sequence). Trimming stripped 1 base from V and 5 bases from J, with 6 bases between. The CDR3 DNA sequence: TGTGCCAGCAGCCAAGTCGGCAACGAGCAGTACTTC. Translated, it gives CASSQVGNEQYF.

This clonotype was counted only a few times. In DNA, the CDR3 is TGCAGCGTTGTCGACAGACGAAGGGACACTGAAGCTTTCTTT. It is translated as CSVVDRRRDTEAFF. The chain recombines TRBV29-1 with TRBJ1-1, with D possibly TRBD1 on 5 matching bases. Germline values: CDR1 SQVTM, CDR2 ANQGSEA. This CDR3 comprises 14 residues. V lost 4 bases and J lost 3, with 15 bases in between.

V is TRBV5-5 and J is TRBJ1-1; 7 bases fit TRBD1. V was pared by 4 bases and J by 4 bases, with 13 bases of the junction left unmatched. The CDR3 has 16 residues. Germline V gives CDR1 SGHKS, CDR2 YYEKEE (reference sequence). The CDR3 sequence is CASSVGRGSVVTEAFF. In DNA, the CDR3 is TGTGCCAGCAGCGTAGGCAGGGGGAGTGTAGTCACTGAAGCTTTCTTT.

V gene TRBV6-5 combines with J gene TRBJ2-7; TRBD1 agrees at 8 bases. The CDR3 length is 13 residues. Germline CDR1 reads MNHEY; CDR2 reads SVGAGI. Trimming cost V 8 bases and J 1 base; bases outside gene matches: 4. The CDR3 region has the DNA TGTGCCAGCCGGACAGGGACGTCCTACGAGCAGTACTTC. It specifies CASRTGTSYEQYF.

This clonotype appeared a few times. The genes are TRBV6-2 or TRBV6-3 and TRBJ2-7, with D unclear. V gave up 3 bases and J gave up 1 base, with 7 bases separating them. Germline V CDR1 and CDR2: MNHEY, SVGEGT. The CDR3 runs 13 residues. The CDR3 bases are TGTGCCAGCAGTTATTCGTATTCCTACGAGCAGTACTTC. Residues: CASSYSYSYEQYF.

This rearrangement joins TRBV7-2 to TRBJ2-5; tentative D call: TRBD2 (6 bases). From germline, CDR1 is SGHTA and CDR2 FQGNSA. This CDR3 spans 18 amino acids. V lost 1 base and J 0 bases, leaving 18 bases between the germline ends. CDR3 DNA sequence: TGTGCCAGCAGCTTAGGGAGGGACTTCCCCTCGTACCAAGAGACCCAGTACTTC. Translation gives CASSLGRDFPSYQETQYF.

This chain connects TRBV4-1 to TRBJ2-5; D remains unclear. Germline CDR1 is MGHRA and CDR2 is YSYEKL. This CDR3 region has 14 residues. V was pared by 2 bases and J by 3 bases, with 10 bases between. The CDR3 DNA reads as TGCGCCAGCAGCCAACCCCACCGGAAAGAGACCCAGTACTTC. This translates into CASSQPHRKETQYF.

The rearrangement links TRBV20-1 to TRBJ1-2; 8 bases align to TRBD1. The CDR3 loop spans 13 amino acids. Germline V gives CDR1 DFQATT, CDR2 SNEGSKA (reference sequence). The V gene end was trimmed by 3 bases and the J gene end by 8 bases; junction bases not matched to a gene: 8. DNA of the CDR3: TGCAGTGCTAGCCCACCGGGACAGGCAGGCTACACCTTC. Translation: CSASPPGQAGYTF.